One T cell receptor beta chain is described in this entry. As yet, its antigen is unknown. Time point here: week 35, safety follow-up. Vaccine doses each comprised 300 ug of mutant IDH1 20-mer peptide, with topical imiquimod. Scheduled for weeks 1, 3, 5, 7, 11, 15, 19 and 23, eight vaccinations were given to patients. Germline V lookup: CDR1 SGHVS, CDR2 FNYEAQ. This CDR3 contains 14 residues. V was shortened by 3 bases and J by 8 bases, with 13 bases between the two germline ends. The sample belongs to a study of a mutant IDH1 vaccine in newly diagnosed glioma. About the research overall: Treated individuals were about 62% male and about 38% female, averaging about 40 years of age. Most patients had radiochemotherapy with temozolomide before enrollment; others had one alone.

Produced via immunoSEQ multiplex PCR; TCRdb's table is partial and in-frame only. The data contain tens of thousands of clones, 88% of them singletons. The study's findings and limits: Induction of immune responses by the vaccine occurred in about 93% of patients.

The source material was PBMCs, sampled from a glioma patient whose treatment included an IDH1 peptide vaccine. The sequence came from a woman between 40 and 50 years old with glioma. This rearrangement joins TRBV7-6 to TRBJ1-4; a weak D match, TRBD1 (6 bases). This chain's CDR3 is CASSFEAGEEKLFF. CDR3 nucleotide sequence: TGTGCCAGCAGCTTTGAGGCAGGGGAAGAAAAACTGTTTTTT.